The clone carrying this T cell receptor (beta chain) came up once. Its antigen is unidentified. The data derive from a study of cytomegalovirus exposure and HLA in healthy donors. Whole-study findings and limits: There were about 160 TCR beta chains listed as cytomegalovirus-associated. A later analysis showed HLA-associated TCR beta chains outstripping equally common others in clonal expansion. Several of the most significant clusters appeared linked to common viral pathogens, based on a later analysis.

CDR3 length equals 14 residues. In germline, CDR1 is SGHNT, CDR2 YYREEE (reference sequence). With 0 bases clipped from V and 4 bases from J, the junction kept 3 bases outside the gene matches. Both 60 Vbeta primers and 13 Jbeta primers went into the PCR. This table comes from immunoSEQ multiplex PCR, and its TCRdb copy is limited to in-frame clones, with some not included. The sample comprises about 140,000 clones, roughly three quarters of which are singletons, and approximately 4% rests with the top ten. The specimen sequenced was PBMCs. V is TRBV5-4 and J is TRBJ2-7; 8 bases fit TRBD2. The receptor was isolated from a man younger than 35 in good health and CMV-seronegative. The CDR3 spells CASSLAPSGYEQYF. The CDR3 DNA is TGTGCCAGCAGCTTGGCTCCTAGCGGGTACGAGCAGTACTTC.